The rows below give T cell receptor beta chains drawn from one sample of a study of tumor and adjacent non-tumor tissue in lung cancer. TCRdb itself ran the multiplex PCR reads through MiXCR, one entry per CDR3 protein. The sample has 65,000 to 90,000 distinct CDR3 sequences, around 70% seen once; the top ten hold about 12%. Material for sequencing was lung tumor tissue. All receptors derive from a woman between 65 and 79 years old with non-small cell lung cancer. The CDR3 runs from the conserved cysteine through the conserved F or W. Fields, in order: J gene, D gene, clone size, V gene, CDR3 protein, CDR3 DNA. D genes are given only for firm matches. Size is omitted from some rows. Given values are once, few, many or a class for expanded clones.

J gene: TRBJ2-5
D gene: .
clone size: .
V gene: TRBV4-1
CDR3 protein: CASSQGVQIQEAQYF
CDR3 DNA: TGCGCCAGCAGCCAAGGTGTACAGATACAAGAGGCCCAGTACTTC

J gene: TRBJ2-7
D gene: TRBD1
clone size: .
V gene: TRBV6-2/TRBV6-3
CDR3 protein: CASTVRTGGDEQYF
CDR3 DNA: TGTGCCAGCACGGTGCGGACAGGGGGTGACGAGCAGTACTTC

J gene: TRBJ1-1
D gene: TRBD1
clone size: .
V gene: TRBV6-5
CDR3 protein: CASNYGSGGLNTEAFF
CDR3 DNA: TGTGCCAGCAATTACGGGTCAGGGGGGTTGAACACCGAAGCTTTCTTT

J gene: TRBJ2-5
D gene: .
clone size: many
V gene: TRBV5-1
CDR3 protein: CASSYPGTEETQYF
CDR3 DNA: TGCGCCAGCAGCTACCCCGGGACGGAAGAGACCCAGTACTTC

J gene: TRBJ2-5
D gene: TRBD1
clone size: once
V gene: TRBV6-5
CDR3 protein: CTSSSLTGGLWRGTQYF
CDR3 DNA: TGTACCAGCAGCAGTTTGACAGGGGGTCTCTGGCGAGGGACCCAGTACTTC

J gene: TRBJ2-1
D gene: TRBD2
clone size: few
V gene: TRBV2
CDR3 protein: CASNRSGSGSSYNEQFF
CDR3 DNA: TGTGCCAGCAATCGTTCCGGGAGCGGGAGTTCCTACAATGAGCAGTTCTTC

J gene: TRBJ1-5
D gene: .
clone size: .
V gene: TRBV4-2
CDR3 protein: CASSHLGANGVPQHF
CDR3 DNA: TGTGCCAGCAGCCACCTGGGTGCCAACGGTGTGCCCCAGCATTTT

J gene: TRBJ1-1
D gene: .
clone size: .
V gene: TRBV12-3/TRBV12-4
CDR3 protein: CASSLPPNTEVFF
CDR3 DNA: TGTGCCAGCAGTCTCCCACCAAACACTGAAGTTTTCTTT

J gene: TRBJ1-2
D gene: TRBD1
clone size: .
V gene: TRBV6-5
CDR3 protein: CASSLTGGQTNYGYTF
CDR3 DNA: TGTGCCAGCAGCCTAACAGGGGGCCAGACTAACTATGGTTACACCTTC

J gene: TRBJ2-5
D gene: .
clone size: .
V gene: TRBV21-1
CDR3 protein: CASSIGLAGGWETQYF
CDR3 DNA: TGTGCCAGCAGCATCGGATTAGCGGGAGGGTGGGAGACCCAGTACTTC

J gene: TRBJ1-6
D gene: .
clone size: .
V gene: TRBV29-1
CDR3 protein: CNVGENLDSPLHF
CDR3 DNA: TGCAACGTTGGAGAGAATTTGGATTCACCCCTCCACTTT

J gene: TRBJ2-3
D gene: TRBD2
clone size: .
V gene: TRBV12-3/TRBV12-4
CDR3 protein: CASSSGLAELKDTRYF
CDR3 DNA: TGTGCCAGCAGTTCCGGACTAGCGGAGCTCAAGGATACACGGTATTTT

J gene: TRBJ1-1
D gene: .
clone size: many
V gene: TRBV4-1
CDR3 protein: CASSLYLPPMNTEAFF
CDR3 DNA: TGCGCCAGCAGCCTCTATCTCCCACCAATGAACACTGAAGCTTTCTTT